This T cell receptor (beta chain) emerged from a study of response to subunit inactivated influenza vaccine. MiXCR, applied by TCRdb to the RT-PCR reads, yields one record per CDR3 protein. In the table there are 630,000 or so distinct CDR3 sequences, more than 15% of which are singletons. As for this clonotype: The antigen is not known.

Broader study findings: After each seasonal influenza vaccination, few new T cells are recruited, the authors suggested.

This clonotype was sampled from a man aged 45-65 years who received an inactivated influenza vaccine. The source was PBMCs from blood, collected less than 13 days after vaccination.

The CDR3 sequence is CASNLVGQGVPSGNTIYF. CDR3 in DNA: TGTGCCAGCAACCTCGTAGGACAGGGGGTACCCTCTGGAAACACCATATATTTT. The gene calls are TRBV2 and TRBJ1-3; 10 bases match TRBD1. The V and J ends lost 7 bases and 0 bases, in that order; junction bases with no gene match: 12. The CDR3 runs to 18 residues. Looked up from germline, CDR1 is SNHLY and CDR2 is FYNNEI. Together with reference TRBV2 and TRBJ1-3, the CDR3 gives the full variable domain: EPEVTQTPSHQVTQMGQEVILRCVPISNHLYFYWYRQILGQKVEFLVSFYNNEISEKSEIFDDQFSVERPDGSNFTLKIRSTKLEDSAMYFCASNLVGQGVPSGNTIYFGEGSWLTVV.